Sequencing of this TCR beta chain was carried out in a study of blood T cell repertoires in COVID-19. In the study overall: T cells, B-cell-depleted T cells, or PBMCs supplied cDNA or gDNA.

Assay: immunoSEQ multiplex PCR; the TCRdb copy retains only in-frame clones and omits some. Of fewer than 70,000 clones detected, roughly 80% appear once; the ten largest clones hold around 9.6%. V was clipped by 3 bases and J by 0 bases; unmatched bases: 8. The CDR3 runs to 19 residues. The germline V gene has CDR1 SGHAT and CDR2 FQNNGV. The source of this sequence is a woman at least 80 years old with acute or convalescent COVID-19. V usage is TRBV11-2 and J usage is TRBJ2-1; 13 positions agree with TRBD2. The sample was peripheral blood. The CDR3 DNA follows: TGTGCCAGCAGCTTCGGACTAGCGGGGGTCCGGAGCTCCTACAATGAGCAGTTCTTC. It is translated as CASSFGLAGVRSSYNEQFF.